Below, one TCR beta chain is given with its context. This sample is drawn from a study of cytomegalovirus exposure and HLA in healthy donors. The PCR used 60 Vbeta and 13 Jbeta primers. Clones were read by immunoSEQ multiplex PCR, and TCRdb kept only the in-frame ones, dropping some. In total, the table holds about 130,000 clones. The receptor comes from a young man in good health and CMV-seronegative. Input material: PBMCs.

The CDR3 sequence is CASSLDPDRGNEQYF. The CDR3 DNA sequence: TGCGCCAGCAGCTTGGACCCGGACAGGGGGAACGAGCAGTACTTC. V gene TRBV5-1 combines with J gene TRBJ2-7; 10 bases are a match to TRBD1. This CDR3 is 15 amino acids long. The junction had 5 bases not matched to a gene; V was cut back by 0 bases and J by 5 bases. Germline V lookup: CDR1 SGHRS, CDR2 YFSETQ.